The 13 T cell receptor beta chains presented below share a single source sample, sequenced in a study of blood T cell repertoires in COVID-19. Profiling relied on immunoSEQ multiplex PCR, and the TCRdb table lists in-frame clones only, not all of them. The sample consists of 56,000 or so clones, more than 65% of them appearing once. Sequencing was done on a sample of peripheral blood. The receptors were gathered from a woman between 65 and 79 years old with acute or convalescent COVID-19.

J is TRBJ2-7 and V is TRBV6-6; 11 nucleotides line up with TRBD1. The CDR3 is 14 amino acids. CDR1 is MNHNY, CDR2 SVGAGI, per germline (reference sequence). The V gene end was trimmed by 11 bases and the J gene end by 1 base; junction bases not matched to a gene: 7. CDR3 coding DNA: TGTGCCTCGACCGGACAGGGGGCTTCCTACGAGCAGTACTTC. Protein: CASTGQGASYEQYF.

V is TRBV25-1 and J is TRBJ1-1; tentative D call: TRBD1 (5 bases). Looked up from germline, CDR1 is MGHDK and CDR2 is SYGVNS. The CDR3 consists of 17 residues. The V and J ends lost 0 bases and 1 base respectively, with 15 bases between them. The CDR3 loop is CASSEYGTAGENTEAFF. The CDR3 bases are TGTGCCAGCAGTGAATACGGGACGGCGGGAGAGAACACTGAAGCTTTCTTT.

The chain uses TRBV28 and TRBJ1-1, with TRBD1 matching 7 bases. The CDR3 covers 11 residues. Trimming removed 8 bases from V and 8 bases from J; junction bases left unmatched: 5. CDR1 and CDR2 (germline): MDHEN, SYDVKM. The CDR3 DNA follows: TGTGCCAGCGGGCAACAGGGGGAAGCTTTCTTT. Translation gives CASGQQGEAFF.

The chain uses TRBV24-1 and TRBJ2-2; perhaps TRBD2 as D (5 bases). Germline lookup yields CDR1 KGHDR and CDR2 SFDVKD. This CDR3 has 14 residues. Trimming shortened V by 5 bases and J by 6 bases, and 12 bases separated the two germline ends. CDR3 nucleotides: TGTGCCACCAGTGGCACTAGGAGCGCCGGGGAGCTGTTTTTT. It yields the protein CATSGTRSAGELFF.

This clone came up a few times. The chain couples TRBV5-6 to TRBJ1-5; 12 bases are a match to TRBD1. V lost 4 bases, J lost 7 bases, and 9 bases stayed unmatched. CDR3 size: 16 residues. Germline values: CDR1 SGHDT, CDR2 YYEEEE. CDR3 DNA: TGTGCCAGCAGCCGGGACAGGGGGCGAGATCACCAGCCCCAGCATTTT. It codes for CASSRDRGRDHQPQHF.

This chain connects TRBV6-5 to TRBJ2-7, with D tentatively TRBD2 (5 bases). Germline lookup yields CDR1 MNHEY and CDR2 SVGAGI. Trimming stripped 3 bases from V and 2 bases from J, with 11 bases between. There are 14 residues in the CDR3. CDR3 coding DNA: TGTGCCAGCAGTTATCTTCCCGGGACCTACGAGCAGTACTTC. Translated: CASSYLPGTYEQYF.

The chain employs TRBV2 and TRBJ1-3; D is ambiguous. CDR3 length: 18 amino acids. Deletions cut 6 bases from V and 1 base from J, with 22 bases between. Germline-derived CDR1 and CDR2 are SNHLY and FYNNEI. The CDR3 DNA reads as TGTGCCAGCAGCCGGTCCCGCCCCGGCGGAGTGTCTGGAAACACCATATATTTT. Its protein product is CASSRSRPGGVSGNTIYF.

This clone appeared a single time. The chain carries TRBV19 and TRBJ1-3, with D possibly matching TRBD1 (5 bases). CDR3 size: 15 residues. Per germline, CDR1 LNHDA and CDR2 SQIVND (reference sequence). V lost 7 bases, J lost 4 bases, and 17 bases lay in between. The CDR3 nucleotides read TGTGCCAGTACCTGGTCATGGGGGGAAGGAAACACCATATATTTT. This sequence encodes CASTWSWGEGNTIYF. Variable domain in full (rest from reference TRBV19 and TRBJ1-3): DGGITQSPKYLFRKEGQNVTLSCEQNLNHDAMYWYRQDPGQGLRLIYYSQIVNDFQKGDIAEGYSVSREKKESFPLTVTSAQKNPTAFYLCASTWSWGEGNTIYFGEGSWLTVV.

This chain links TRBV6-6 with TRBJ2-2; TRBD2 agrees at 13 bases. Trimming at V came to 6 bases and at J to 2 bases, leaving 6 bases not matched to a gene. The germline V gene has CDR1 MNHNY and CDR2 SVGAGI (reference sequence). This CDR3 contains 17 residues. The CDR3 coding sequence is TGTGCCAGCAGCCGAACTAGCGGGGGGGGAAACACCGGGGAGCTGTTTTTT. Encoded protein: CASSRTSGGGNTGELFF.

The chain couples TRBV5-1 to TRBJ2-5; TRBD2 matches at 8 bases. The CDR3 sequence is 16 residues long. Germline V lookup: CDR1 SGHRS, CDR2 YFSETQ. V shed 0 bases and J 1 base; nucleotides not matched to a gene: 5. The CDR3 DNA sequence: TGCGCCAGCAGCTTGGCCCCCAGCGGGGGCCAAGAGACCCAGTACTTC. It encodes CASSLAPSGGQETQYF.

This clone has only one observation. The junction differs from germline at one of its ends, possibly a read error. V and J are TRBV6-5 and TRBJ1-2; 7 nucleotides line up with TRBD1. This CDR3 spans 13 amino acids. Germline V lookup: CDR1 MNHEY, CDR2 SVGAGI. Here the CDR3 reads CASSGGQEYYVYF. CDR3 bases: TGTGCCAGCAGCGGAGGACAGGAGTACTATGTATACTTC.

This clone was seen a handful of times. CDR3 amino acids: CASSWEFYEQYF. The CDR3 region has the DNA TGTGCCAGCAGTTGGGAGTTTTACGAGCAGTACTTC. The J gene is TRBJ2-7, the V gene TRBV12-3 or TRBV12-4; possibly TRBD2 for D (5 bases). This CDR3 is built from 12 residues. V was pared by 4 bases and J by 4 bases, with 8 bases between.

The V and J genes are TRBV19 and TRBJ1-2; D remains ambiguous. This CDR3 comprises 13 residues. V lost 3 bases to trimming and J lost 6 bases, with 11 bases between them. Per the germline V gene, CDR1 is LNHDA and CDR2 is SQIVND (reference sequence). Here the CDR3 DNA reads TGTGCCAGTAGTATCGTCTTGGGCGATGGCTACACCTTC. Encoded protein: CASSIVLGDGYTF.